Following are 26 T cell receptor beta chains from one sample sequenced in a study of vaccination and CD4 T cells after COVID-19. Time point indicated: late sampling 161 to 241 days after vaccination in a few convalescent patients. Treatment defined: roughly ten-day PBMC culture with coronavirus spike peptide pools or control peptides (ViraFEST assay). The assay that was used to sequence DNA from cultured CD4+ T cells was the Oncomine TCR Beta short-read assay. A single record per CDR3 protein comes from TCRdb applying MiXCR to the PCR reads. The table lists around 18,000 distinct CDR3 sequences, over 50% of them singletons. Their specific antigens are unknown. Material: CD4+ T cells from blood, cultured in vitro, obtained about 7 months after SARS-CoV-2 vaccination. The receptors originated from a human donor who had recovered from COVID-19.

The chain is built from TRBV6-1 and TRBJ1-2; tentative D call: TRBD1 (5 bases). The CDR3 covers 15 residues. V was trimmed by 0 bases and J by 10 bases, leaving 18 bases between them. Germline-derived CDR1 and CDR2 are MNHNS and SASEGT. CDR3 coding DNA: TGTGCCAGCAGTGAAGCCGTCAGCAGGGCCATGGACTACACCTTC. This encodes CASSEAVSRAMDYTF.

There are a few counts of this clonotype. The V gene is TRBV24-1, the J gene TRBJ2-1; D is ambiguous. V dropped 5 bases and J dropped 6 bases, with 13 bases sitting between them. The germline V gene encodes CDR1 KGHDR and CDR2 SFDVKD. The CDR3 spans 14 residues. CDR3 loop: CATSAVNLGNEQFF. The CDR3, as DNA: TGTGCCACCAGTGCGGTCAATTTGGGCAATGAGCAGTTCTTC.

This chain joins TRBV20-1 and TRBJ2-1; maybe TRBD2 (6 bases). The germline CDR1 and CDR2 sequences are DFQATT and SNEGSKA (reference sequence). V lost 7 bases and J lost 6, with 16 bases in between. This CDR3 contains 13 residues. The CDR3 is CSGSGDRPNEQFF. CDR3 DNA sequence: TGCAGTGGATCGGGAGACCGGCCCAATGAGCAGTTCTTC.

The gene calls are TRBV11-2 and TRBJ2-2; the D gene is possibly TRBD1 (6 bases). The V and J ends lost 2 bases and 4 bases respectively, with 11 bases between them. This CDR3 is built from 15 residues. Germline CDR1 is SGHAT and CDR2 is FQNNGV. The DNA of the CDR3 is TGTGCCAGCAGCTTACGATTAGGGGGCACCGGGGAGCTGTTTTTT. Residues: CASSLRLGGTGELFF.

This clonotype is medium-sized by share. The chain joins TRBV20-1 to TRBJ1-2; D gene unclear. Germline loops: CDR1 DFQATT, CDR2 SNEGSKA (reference sequence). Trimming cost V 3 bases and J 11 bases, with 10 bases left between them. CDR3 length equals 10 residues. The CDR3 here is CSASSGRYTF. DNA of the CDR3: TGCAGTGCTAGCTCTGGGAGGTACACCTTC.

V and J are TRBV19 and TRBJ1-2; tentatively, D is TRBD1 (5 bases). CDR1 is LNHDA, CDR2 SQIVND, per germline (reference sequence). The V and J ends lost 3 bases and 4 bases respectively, with 9 bases between them. This CDR3 is built from 13 residues. CDR3 loop: CASSIEGSYGYTF. The CDR3, as DNA: TGTGCCAGTAGTATCGAGGGGAGCTATGGCTACACCTTC.

V gene TRBV10-3 combines with J gene TRBJ2-7; unclear D gene. With 3 bases removed from V and 2 bases from J, the gap between germline ends came to 5 bases. The CDR3 totals 12 residues. Per the germline V gene, CDR1 is ENHRY and CDR2 is SYGVKD. The CDR3 sequence: CAISDAAYEQYF. The CDR3 nucleotides read TGTGCCATCAGTGATGCGGCCTACGAGCAGTACTTC.

The rearrangement links TRBV19 to TRBJ2-7; 8 bases align to TRBD2. The ends lost 5 bases at V and 0 bases at J; junction bases unmatched: 3. This CDR3 comprises 14 residues. The germline V gene encodes CDR1 LNHDA and CDR2 SQIVND (reference sequence). The CDR3 here is CASSRAGGSYEQYF. CDR3 DNA: TGTGCCAGTAGTCGGGCGGGAGGCTCCTACGAGCAGTACTTC. Using reference TRBV19 and TRBJ2-7 for the parts outside the CDR3, the full variable domain is DGGITQSPKYLFRKEGQNVTLSCEQNLNHDAMYWYRQDPGQGLRLIYYSQIVNDFQKGDIAEGYSVSREKKESFPLTVTSAQKNPTAFYLCASSRAGGSYEQYFGPGTRLTVT.

This clonotype was seen just once. This chain joins TRBV18 and TRBJ1-2; 7 bases align to TRBD1. CDR1 is KGHSH, CDR2 LQKENI, per germline. V dropped 3 bases and J dropped 5; count of bases not matched to a gene: 9. This CDR3 is 15 amino acids long. DNA of the CDR3: TGTGCCAGCTCACCCAGACCTCGGGACAGTTATGGCTACACCTTC. As protein: CASSPRPRDSYGYTF.

The rearrangement links TRBV30 to TRBJ1-2; D is perhaps TRBD1 (5 bases). Trimming stripped 0 bases from V and 2 bases from J, with 13 bases between. CDR3 size: 15 residues. Per germline, CDR1 GTSNPN and CDR2 SVGIG (reference sequence). The CDR3 DNA is TGTGCCTGGAGTGTCAGGGCCGGGGACAACTATGGCTACACCTTC. This translates into CAWSVRAGDNYGYTF.

This clonotype occurred a few times. This chain joins TRBV19 and TRBJ2-7; D perhaps matches TRBD1 (6 bases). CDR3 length: 13 residues. CDR1 is LNHDA, CDR2 SQIVND, per germline (reference sequence). The germline V and J ends were trimmed by 5 bases and 3 bases, with 11 bases remaining between them. The CDR3 protein is CASSRDRSYEQYF. The CDR3 coding sequence is TGTGCCAGTAGTCGCGACAGGAGCTACGAGCAGTACTTC.

V and J are TRBV5-4 and TRBJ2-1, with 8 bases lining up with TRBD2. This CDR3 is built from 16 residues. Germline CDR1 is SGHNT and CDR2 is YYREEE (reference sequence). Unmatched junction bases numbered 4, after V lost 0 bases and J lost 2 bases. CDR3 coding DNA: TGTGCCAGCAGCTTGGCCCCGGGACTAGCCTACAATGAGCAGTTCTTC. It encodes CASSLAPGLAYNEQFF.

This chain uses TRBV6-2 or TRBV6-3 with TRBJ2-2; 9 bases map to TRBD1. The CDR3 is 13 residues long. CDR1 and CDR2 from the germline V gene are MNHEY and SVGEGT. The V segment lost 6 bases and the J segment 9 bases; nucleotides outside the gene matches: 5. CDR3 in DNA: TGTGCCAGCAGAACCACAGGGGGCAGGGAGCTGTTTTTT. Protein sequence: CASRTTGGRELFF.

This clonotype was picked up a small number of times. The chain is built from TRBV2 and TRBJ1-5, with TRBD1 matching 7 bases. The CDR3 loop spans 14 amino acids. Germline values: CDR1 SNHLY, CDR2 FYNNEI. The V and J ends lost 5 bases and 3 bases, in that order; junction bases with no gene match: 4. CDR3: CASSRDRVNQPQHF. The CDR3 DNA is TGTGCCAGCAGTAGAGACAGGGTCAATCAGCCCCAGCATTTT.

The gene calls are TRBV12-3 or TRBV12-4 and TRBJ1-1; D is possibly TRBD1 (5 bases). V lost 6 bases to trimming and J lost 7 bases, with 12 bases between them. The CDR3 totals 12 residues. CDR3 nucleotides: TGTGCCAGCAGCCTTAGACAGAGTGAAGCTTTCTTT. Protein product: CASSLRQSEAFF.

The chain links TRBV14 to TRBJ2-5; 7 positions match TRBD1. J was trimmed by 2 bases and V by 8 bases; bases with no gene match: 5. The germline CDR1 and CDR2 sequences are SGHDN and FVKESK. This CDR3 has 13 amino acids. CDR3 region: CASSPRGQETQYF. CDR3 coding DNA: TGTGCCAGCTCTCCCAGGGGGCAAGAGACCCAGTACTTC.

In its sample, this clonotype is medium-sized. One end of the junction fails to match germline, which may point to a read error. The gene calls are TRBV7-7 and TRBJ2-5, with D unclear. From germline, CDR1 is SSHAT and CDR2 FNYEAQ (reference sequence). CDR3 length: 15 residues. CDR3 coding DNA: TGTGCTAGCAGCTTACTAATTGGTGCGGAAGAGACCCAGTACTTC. Translation gives CASSLLIGAEETQYF.

The sample holds a few counts of this clonotype. This chain connects TRBV6-1 to TRBJ1-6; D remains ambiguous. V lost 6 bases and J lost 5, with 11 bases in between. The CDR3 is 14 amino acids. Germline V CDR1 and CDR2: MNHNS, SASEGT. CDR3 residues: CASRPGRNNSPLHF. As DNA, the CDR3 is TGTGCCAGCAGGCCTGGGAGGAATAATTCACCCCTCCACTTT.

V usage is TRBV7-9 and J usage is TRBJ2-5; TRBD2 agrees at 8 bases. Germline CDR1 reads SEHNR; CDR2 reads FQNEAQ (reference sequence). CDR3 length: 15 residues. V was pared by 1 base and J by 3 bases, with 4 bases of the junction left unmatched. The DNA for the CDR3 is TGTGCCAGCAGCTTAGGACTAGCGAGAGAAGAGACCCAGTACTTC. Translating it yields CASSLGLAREETQYF.

CDR3 sequence: CANLVARSSNQPQHF. CDR3 nucleotide sequence: TGTGCCAACCTTGTCGCGCGGTCTAGCAATCAGCCCCAGCATTTT. The chain combines TRBV24-1 with TRBJ1-5; no clear D gene. The germline V gene has CDR1 KGHDR and CDR2 SFDVKD. The CDR3 sequence is 15 residues long. V was pared by 11 bases and J by 0 bases, with 16 bases between.

V gene TRBV7-2 combines with J gene TRBJ1-5; the match to TRBD1 covers 7 bases. The CDR3 has 15 amino acids. Germline lookup yields CDR1 SGHTA and CDR2 FQGNSA. With 3 bases clipped from V and 4 bases from J, the junction kept 6 bases outside the gene matches. The CDR3 DNA reads TGTGCCAGCAGCTTGGGACAGACTGAGAATCAGCCCCAGCATTTT. As protein: CASSLGQTENQPQHF.

The chain couples TRBV6-5 to TRBJ1-1; D is undetermined. There are 14 residues in the CDR3. Germline assignment: CDR1 MNHEY and CDR2 SVGAGI. Deletions cut 2 bases from V and 4 bases from J, with 11 bases between. The CDR3 coding sequence is TGTGCCAGCAGTTACCGGCACTCGGGCACTGAAGCTTTCTTT. Translation gives CASSYRHSGTEAFF.

The rearrangement joins TRBV6-1 to TRBJ1-2; the match to TRBD1 covers 8 bases. The germline V gene encodes CDR1 MNHNS and CDR2 SASEGT. V trimming: 6 bases; J trimming: 7 bases; junction bases outside the gene matches: 10. The CDR3 covers 14 residues. The CDR3: CASSRPDRGSGYTF. DNA of the CDR3: TGTGCCAGCAGCCGGCCCGACAGGGGTAGTGGCTACACCTTC.

The chain has TRBV7-8 and TRBJ1-2; 7 positions match TRBD1. Germline V gene lookup returns CDR1 SGHVS and CDR2 FQNEAQ. The CDR3 contains 16 residues. Trimming removed 5 bases from V and 2 bases from J; junction bases left unmatched: 11. The CDR3 reads CASSKHDRDLNYGYTF. CDR3 nucleotide sequence: TGTGCCAGCAGCAAACACGACAGGGATTTGAACTATGGCTACACCTTC. The full variable domain, its missing parts supplied by reference TRBV7-8 and TRBJ1-2, is GAGVSQSPRYKVAKRGQDVALRCDPISGHVSLFWYQQALGQGPEFLTYFQNEAQLDKSGLPSDRFFAERPEGSVSTLKIQRTQQEDSAVYLCASSKHDRDLNYGYTFGSGTRLTVV.

The gene calls are TRBV7-2 and TRBJ2-2, with D possibly matching TRBD2 (7 bases). Germline V gene lookup returns CDR1 SGHTA and CDR2 FQGNSA. The CDR3 is 14 residues long. V was shortened by 3 bases and J by 6 bases, with 11 bases between the two germline ends. The CDR3 here is CASSFWGGPGELFF. CDR3 DNA sequence: TGTGCCAGCAGCTTTTGGGGGGGGCCCGGGGAGCTGTTTTTT.

The V and J genes are TRBV7-2 and TRBJ1-6; no firm D call. Trimming stripped 1 base from V and 8 bases from J, with 9 bases between. Germline V gene data show CDR1 as SGHTA and CDR2 as FQGNSA. The CDR3 totals 14 residues. Written as DNA, the CDR3 is TGTGCCAGCAGCTTAGATCCTGGGTATTCACCCCTCCACTTT. Encoded protein: CASSLDPGYSPLHF.